Listed below are T cell receptor beta chains from one sample, sequenced in a study of T cells after yellow fever vaccination. Using its own MiXCR run on the 5' RACE reads, TCRdb lists one record per CDR3 protein. The table has about 170,000 distinct CDR3 sequences, 9.5% to 12% seen once. The sequencing here drew on CD8+ T cells sorted from PBMCs, taken 15 days after the yellow fever booster vaccination. The receptors shown here come from a man aged 18 to 29 who received the YFV17D yellow fever vaccine. Both conserved end residues are trimmed from each CDR3. The order of the fields is CDR3 protein, V gene, J gene.

cdr3_aa: ASTNRAPYNEQF
v_call: TRBV28
j_call: TRBJ2-1

cdr3_aa: ASSPKGGPGGTQY
v_call: TRBV4-3
j_call: TRBJ2-5

cdr3_aa: ASSWQVSGNTIY
v_call: TRBV28
j_call: TRBJ1-3

cdr3_aa: ASSWTGVNYGYT
v_call: TRBV13
j_call: TRBJ1-2

cdr3_aa: AWDILRGLRTDTQY
v_call: TRBV30
j_call: TRBJ2-3

cdr3_aa: ASSETSGGLEQY
v_call: TRBV2
j_call: TRBJ2-7

cdr3_aa: ASSLSGAGVEQF
v_call: TRBV5-1
j_call: TRBJ2-1

cdr3_aa: ASSYPTEQF
v_call: TRBV6-2/TRBV6-3
j_call: TRBJ2-1

cdr3_aa: AIGSGGNSYEQY
v_call: TRBV10-3
j_call: TRBJ2-7

cdr3_aa: ASSPGPGAYNEQF
v_call: TRBV13
j_call: TRBJ2-1

cdr3_aa: ASSSTAMNTEAF
v_call: TRBV12-3/TRBV12-4
j_call: TRBJ1-1

cdr3_aa: ASSTAGFYGYT
v_call: TRBV7-9
j_call: TRBJ1-2

cdr3_aa: ASTDTLSNNQPQH
v_call: TRBV12-3/TRBV12-4
j_call: TRBJ1-5

cdr3_aa: ASSLMGFSGGSEQF
v_call: TRBV5-6
j_call: TRBJ2-1

cdr3_aa: ASSQELNRDGRETQY
v_call: TRBV4-2
j_call: TRBJ2-5

cdr3_aa: ASSLGRESSTDTQY
v_call: TRBV7-9
j_call: TRBJ2-3

cdr3_aa: SARSPQVTTNTEAF
v_call: TRBV20-1
j_call: TRBJ1-1

cdr3_aa: ASSLGRVITYGYT
v_call: TRBV12-3/TRBV12-4
j_call: TRBJ1-2

cdr3_aa: ASSLGPYYGYT
v_call: TRBV12-3/TRBV12-4
j_call: TRBJ1-2

cdr3_aa: ASSLGASNSGFQETQY
v_call: TRBV12-3/TRBV12-4
j_call: TRBJ2-5

cdr3_aa: ASSLSREHTEAF
v_call: TRBV7-9
j_call: TRBJ1-1

cdr3_aa: ASSLGRQSSYNEQF
v_call: TRBV7-9
j_call: TRBJ2-1

cdr3_aa: SAVGATSYEQY
v_call: TRBV20-1
j_call: TRBJ2-7

cdr3_aa: ASSVGGGTYNEQF
v_call: TRBV9
j_call: TRBJ2-1

cdr3_aa: ASSLPGSDLGKLF
v_call: TRBV12-3/TRBV12-4
j_call: TRBJ1-4

cdr3_aa: ASSPWDSLSNEKLF
v_call: TRBV7-9
j_call: TRBJ1-4

cdr3_aa: ASSYSRTMNTEAF
v_call: TRBV6-5
j_call: TRBJ1-1

cdr3_aa: ASSLGAQGAWETQY
v_call: TRBV4-2
j_call: TRBJ2-5

cdr3_aa: ASSLPPRRNTGELF
v_call: TRBV7-9
j_call: TRBJ2-2

cdr3_aa: SALAGAPYTQY
v_call: TRBV29-1
j_call: TRBJ2-5

cdr3_aa: ASSPTGSETQY
v_call: TRBV7-2
j_call: TRBJ2-5

cdr3_aa: ASSFRQTNPNEQF
v_call: TRBV7-9
j_call: TRBJ2-1

cdr3_aa: SVRAGGGGVLT
v_call: TRBV29-1
j_call: TRBJ2-6

cdr3_aa: ASSPNRDRGREQY
v_call: TRBV7-2
j_call: TRBJ2-7

cdr3_aa: ASSPFGLAGMGADTQY
v_call: TRBV5-1
j_call: TRBJ2-3

cdr3_aa: ASSYMRELF
v_call: TRBV6-2/TRBV6-3
j_call: TRBJ2-2

cdr3_aa: SVELKLQAF
v_call: TRBV29-1
j_call: TRBJ1-1

cdr3_aa: ASSQDTDQETQY
v_call: TRBV14
j_call: TRBJ2-5

cdr3_aa: ASSLGSTGSTEAF
v_call: TRBV7-6
j_call: TRBJ1-1

cdr3_aa: ASSFGGTSNQPQH
v_call: TRBV7-2
j_call: TRBJ1-5

cdr3_aa: ASSQDHSSGGELF
v_call: TRBV14
j_call: TRBJ2-2

cdr3_aa: ASSFDGQGPDTQY
v_call: TRBV28
j_call: TRBJ2-3

cdr3_aa: ASSFPGQGGLGSYNEQF
v_call: TRBV7-2
j_call: TRBJ2-1

cdr3_aa: ASVGETQY
v_call: TRBV2
j_call: TRBJ2-5

cdr3_aa: ASSQGTGGTLTDTQY
v_call: TRBV11-2
j_call: TRBJ2-3

cdr3_aa: ASSGTGRTYEQY
v_call: TRBV2
j_call: TRBJ2-7

cdr3_aa: ASSWGTGGRNTQY
v_call: TRBV27
j_call: TRBJ2-3

cdr3_aa: ASSPGAGTLQY
v_call: TRBV4-3
j_call: TRBJ2-3

cdr3_aa: ASSPTGFSYNSPLH
v_call: TRBV7-9
j_call: TRBJ1-6

cdr3_aa: ASSRRRVSGANVLT
v_call: TRBV4-2
j_call: TRBJ2-6

cdr3_aa: ASSDGGESTDTQY
v_call: TRBV6-4
j_call: TRBJ2-3

cdr3_aa: AADGTGGDTEAF
v_call: TRBV30
j_call: TRBJ1-1

cdr3_aa: ASSQGRFQETQY
v_call: TRBV4-1
j_call: TRBJ2-5

cdr3_aa: ASSQETQGDSPLH
v_call: TRBV4-1
j_call: TRBJ1-6

cdr3_aa: ASSSGLYEQY
v_call: TRBV12-3/TRBV12-4
j_call: TRBJ2-7

cdr3_aa: SVLDGTEAF
v_call: TRBV29-1
j_call: TRBJ1-1

cdr3_aa: ASRQGTYTGELF
v_call: TRBV28
j_call: TRBJ2-2